This paragraph reports one TCR beta chain. Its specificity is unknown. V dropped 4 bases and J dropped 2 bases, with 6 bases sitting between them. Germline V gene lookup returns CDR1 ENHRY and CDR2 SYGVKD. This CDR3 comprises 14 residues. This record belongs to a study of T cell repertoires in cytomegalovirus infection. From the reads, TCRdb called clonotypes with MiXCR, one entry per CDR3 protein. This sample has approximately 750,000 distinct CDR3 sequences, with 35% to 45% found just once. Study-wide results and limits: The ex vivo response was dominated by HLA-C-restricted CMV-specific TCR beta clonotypes. Summed frequency of public TCR beta families distinguished CMV carriers with the relevant HLA.

The specimen was PBMCs. The V call is TRBV10-3, the J call TRBJ2-6; D is perhaps TRBD1 (6 bases). The origin of this receptor is a human donor in good health (CMV status not recorded). Some clones in this sample may be carry-over from other donors' samples. This CDR3 is CAISGTAGANVLTF. CDR3 DNA: TGTGCCATCAGTGGGACAGCTGGGGCCAACGTCCTGACTTTC.